This T cell receptor beta chain was sequenced during a study of T-cell reconstitution after alpha-beta-depleted transplantation in children. This clonotype was counted at least ten times. The library targeted TCRbeta and was prepared with unique molecular identifiers. TCRdb called the PCR reads again in MiXCR, with one record for every CDR3 protein. The data show hundreds of thousands of distinct CDR3 sequences, approximately 20% seen once. Germline V gene lookup returns CDR1 MGHRA and CDR2 YSYEKL. The trim removed 3 bases at V and 2 bases at J, leaving 6 bases unmatched. The CDR3 spans 16 residues. This rearrangement joins TRBV4-1 to TRBJ2-3; 9 bases are shared with TRBD2. The TCR originated in a human donor who donated a stem cell graft to a child with acute lymphoblastic leukemia. Sequencing used PBMCs from the stem cell graft donor, obtained from the stem cell graft. CDR3 nucleotide sequence: TGCGCCAGCAGCCACCCGGCTAGCGGGAACACAGATACGCAGTATTTT. Protein: CASSHPASGNTDTQYF.